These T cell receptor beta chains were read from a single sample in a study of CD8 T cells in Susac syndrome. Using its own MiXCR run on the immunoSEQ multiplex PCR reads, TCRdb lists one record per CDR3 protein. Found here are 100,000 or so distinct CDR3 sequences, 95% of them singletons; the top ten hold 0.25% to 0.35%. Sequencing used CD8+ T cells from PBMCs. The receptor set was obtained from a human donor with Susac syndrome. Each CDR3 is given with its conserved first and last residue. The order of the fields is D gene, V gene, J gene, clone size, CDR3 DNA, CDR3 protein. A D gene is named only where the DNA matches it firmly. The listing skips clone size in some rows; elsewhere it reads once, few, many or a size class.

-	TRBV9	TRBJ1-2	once	TGTGCCAGCAGCGTAGGAAGGCAGGCCTATGGCTACACCTTC	CASSVGRQAYGYTF
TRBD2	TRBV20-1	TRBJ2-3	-	TGCAGTGCTAGATTAGCGGGAGTGGCTACGCAGTATTTT	CSARLAGVATQYF
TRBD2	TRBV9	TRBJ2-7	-	TGTGCCAGCAGCGTAGAGCTAGCGGGGGACTACGAGCAGTACTTC	CASSVELAGDYEQYF
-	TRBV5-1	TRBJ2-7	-	TGCGCCAGCAGCTTGGTGTCTCCATACTTCTACGAGCAGTACTTC	CASSLVSPYFYEQYF
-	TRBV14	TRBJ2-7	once	TGTGCCAGCAGCCCCTTTGGTCGCGAGCAGTACTTC	CASSPFGREQYF
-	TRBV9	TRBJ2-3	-	TGTGCCAGCAGCCCAGGGGGGCCAACAGATACGCAGTATTTT	CASSPGGPTDTQYF
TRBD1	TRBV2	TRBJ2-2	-	TGTGCCAGCAGGGGACAGGGACAGAACACCGGGGAGCTGTTTTTT	CASRGQGQNTGELFF
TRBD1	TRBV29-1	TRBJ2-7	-	TGCAGCGTTGAAGGGGGAATATGGGCCGACAGGGATGAGCAGTACTTC	CSVEGGIWADRDEQYF
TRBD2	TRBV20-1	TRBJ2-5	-	TGCAGTGCTACTACGGGACTAGCGATTCAAGAGACCCAGTACTTC	CSATTGLAIQETQYF
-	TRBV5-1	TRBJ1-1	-	TGCGCCAGCAGCAAGCAGGGTGGTGAGGCTTTCTTT	CASSKQGGEAFF
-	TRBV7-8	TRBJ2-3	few	TGTGCCAGCAGCTTAATGGCTACCACAGATACGCAGTATTTT	CASSLMATTDTQYF
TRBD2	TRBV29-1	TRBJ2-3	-	TGCAGCGTACCCGGACTAGCGGGAGGCTCGGGGGATACGCAGTATTTT	CSVPGLAGGSGDTQYF
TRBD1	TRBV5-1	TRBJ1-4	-	TGCGCCAGCAGCTATCGACAGGGCCCAGCTGAAAAACTGTTTTTT	CASSYRQGPAEKLFF
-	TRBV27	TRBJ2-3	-	TGTGCCAGCAGTTTACAGCCCCTAGGCCCCGATACGCAGTATTTT	CASSLQPLGPDTQYF
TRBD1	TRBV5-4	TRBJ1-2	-	TGTGCCAGCAGTCGACCAGGGGGCTCATATGGCTACACCTTC	CASSRPGGSYGYTF
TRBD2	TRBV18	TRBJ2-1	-	TGTGCCAGCTCACCAACGGGAGGAAAGCAGTTCTTC	CASSPTGGKQFF
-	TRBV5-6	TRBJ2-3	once	TGTGCCAGCAGCTTCGGGACGTCAGATACGCAGTATTTT	CASSFGTSDTQYF
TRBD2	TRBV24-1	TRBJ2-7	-	TGTGCCACCAAGGGGAATGGACTAGCGGGAGGCGAGCAGTACTTC	CATKGNGLAGGEQYF
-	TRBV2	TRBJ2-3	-	TGTGCCAGCGTATGGGACGGCACAGATACGCAGTATTTT	CASVWDGTDTQYF
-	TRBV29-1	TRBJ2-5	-	TGCAGCGTTGTAGAGACCCTCCAAGAGACCCAGTACTTC	CSVVETLQETQYF
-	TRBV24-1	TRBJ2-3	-	TGTGCCACCAGTGACACAGGGAGCGGCGGCACAGATACGCAGTATTTT	CATSDTGSGGTDTQYF
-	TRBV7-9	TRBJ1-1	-	TGTGCCAGCCTAAACGCGAACAGAGGCCGGGACACTGAAGCTTTCTTT	CASLNANRGRDTEAFF
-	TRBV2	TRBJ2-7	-	TGTGCCAGCAGTCGGGACATCACCACCTACGAGCAGTACTTC	CASSRDITTYEQYF
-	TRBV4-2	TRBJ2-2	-	TGTGCCAGCAGGCCCGGACTGGACACCGGGGAGCTGTTTTTT	CASRPGLDTGELFF
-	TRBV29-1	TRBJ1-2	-	TGCAGCGTTGCCACCAACTATGGCTACACCTTC	CSVATNYGYTF
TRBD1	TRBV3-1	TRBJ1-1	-	TGTGCCAGCAGCACCCTACAGGGGTCGGGCACTGAAGCTTTCTTT	CASSTLQGSGTEAFF
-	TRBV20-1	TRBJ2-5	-	TGCAGTGCTAGAGGGGGGGGCGGTGGGGAGACCCAGTACTTC	CSARGGGGGETQYF
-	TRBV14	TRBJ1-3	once	TGTGCCAGCAGCCCCCTGGGCCCTCCCTCTGGAAACACCATATATTTT	CASSPLGPPSGNTIYF
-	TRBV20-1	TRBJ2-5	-	TGCAGTGCTCGTCAGGAGACCCAGTACTTC	CSARQETQYF
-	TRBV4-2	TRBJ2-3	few	TGTGCCAGCAGCCAAGACCCGGGCGTAGATACGCAGTATTTT	CASSQDPGVDTQYF
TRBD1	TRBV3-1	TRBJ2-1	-	TGTGCCAGCAGCCAGTCAGACAGGGGGCCCAATGAGCAGTTCTTC	CASSQSDRGPNEQFF
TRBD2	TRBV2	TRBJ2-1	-	TGTGCCAGCAGTGGCCTGGGGACTAGCGAATACAATGAGCAGTTCTTC	CASSGLGTSEYNEQFF
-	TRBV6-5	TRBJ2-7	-	TGTGCCAGCACCGGATTGAGCTCCTACGAGCAGTACTTC	CASTGLSSYEQYF
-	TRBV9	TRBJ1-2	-	TGTGCCAGCAGCGTATCAGGGGACACCTATGGCTACACCTTC	CASSVSGDTYGYTF
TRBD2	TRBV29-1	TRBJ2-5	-	TGCAGCGTTGTAGCGGGAGGTCTGGAGACCCAGTACTTC	CSVVAGGLETQYF
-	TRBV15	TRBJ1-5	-	TGTGCCACCAGCAGAGATCGAGCAGTGAGCAATCAGCCCCAGCATTTT	CATSRDRAVSNQPQHF
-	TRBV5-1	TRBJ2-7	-	TGCGCCAGCAGCTTCTCCAGGGGCTACGAGCAGTACTTC	CASSFSRGYEQYF
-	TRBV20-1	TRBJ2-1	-	TGCAGTGCTAGCCGGGACGGAACGCGGGATGAGCAGTTCTTC	CSASRDGTRDEQFF
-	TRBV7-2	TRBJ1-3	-	TGTGCCAGCAGCTCCCGACGGGACTCTGGAAACACCATATATTTT	CASSSRRDSGNTIYF
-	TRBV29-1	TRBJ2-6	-	TGCAGCGTTGATGGTGGGTCAGGGGCCAACGTCCTGACTTTC	CSVDGGSGANVLTF
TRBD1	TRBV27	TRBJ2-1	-	TGTGCCAGCAGTTTAAACCTCGGGACAGGGAGGGTCAATGAGCAGTTCTTC	CASSLNLGTGRVNEQFF
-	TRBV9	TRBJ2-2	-	TGTGCCAGCAGCACCTCGGGACTCCTACATTCAGGGGAGCTGTTTTTT	CASSTSGLLHSGELFF
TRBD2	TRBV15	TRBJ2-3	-	TGTGCCACCAGCATTAGCGAGCGGGGAGGGTGGAACACAGATACGCAGTATTTT	CATSISERGGWNTDTQYF